Following are 11 T cell receptor beta chains from one sample sequenced in a study of tumor-infiltrating lymphocytes in localized non-small cell lung cancer listed by TCRdb under 2021. The library was obtained by the immunoSEQ multiplex PCR assay. Imported from immuneACCESS, the table was reduced by TCRdb to in-frame sequences with V and J called. These copies leave out some clones; in studies compared against another copy, an unresolved V gene accounts for under half, and the cause of the remainder is not known. The sample yields roughly 7,000 clones; around two thirds were counted once. The ten largest account for about 7.4% of the sample. The sample comprised uninvolved lung tissue not adjacent to the tumor. The receptors shown here come from a human donor with non-small cell lung cancer.

CDR3: CASSVAGGHHYEQYF. The CDR3 region has the DNA TGTGCCAGCAGCGTAGCCGGGGGACACCACTACGAGCAGTACTTC. The chain uses TRBV9 and TRBJ2-7; D is tentatively TRBD1 or TRBD2 (6 bases each). Looked up from germline, CDR1 is SGDLS and CDR2 is YYNGEE. The V gene lost 0 bases and the J gene lost 3 bases, with 13 bases spanning the gap. The CDR3 extends over 15 amino acids.

V and J are TRBV15 and TRBJ2-1; TRBD2 agrees at 11 bases. Germline loops: CDR1 LNHNV, CDR2 YYDKDF (reference sequence). Trimming took 0 bases from V and 8 from J; bases not matched to a gene: 3. The CDR3 spans 15 residues. The CDR3 loop reads CATSREASGGYEQFF. CDR3 nucleotides: TGTGCCACCAGCAGAGAGGCTAGCGGGGGGTATGAGCAGTTCTTC.

The V call is TRBV11-2, the J call TRBJ2-7; TRBD2 matches at 11 bases. This CDR3 comprises 17 residues. Trimming removed 7 bases from V and 0 bases from J; junction bases left unmatched: 11. Germline assignment: CDR1 SGHAT and CDR2 FQNNGV. CDR3 sequence: CASTRLAGGPSSYEQYF. CDR3 DNA: TGTGCCAGCACCAGGCTAGCGGGGGGCCCGAGCTCCTACGAGCAGTACTTC.

The chain uses TRBV6-5 and TRBJ2-5; 8 bases are a match to TRBD2. The V gene end was trimmed by 8 bases and the J gene end by 3 bases; junction bases not matched to a gene: 5. From germline, CDR1 is MNHEY and CDR2 SVGAGI. The CDR3 runs to 13 residues. The chain's CDR3 is CASAQRGKETQYF. The CDR3 DNA reads as TGTGCCAGCGCCCAGCGGGGGAAAGAGACCCAGTACTTC.

The V and J genes are TRBV18 and TRBJ2-2; D might be TRBD2 (6 bases). CDR1 and CDR2 (germline): KGHSH, LQKENI. The CDR3 runs 14 residues. The ends were cut back, 5 bases at V and 6 bases at J, with 13 bases in the middle. The CDR3 reads CASSGRGRPGELFF. The CDR3 DNA reads TGTGCCAGCTCAGGGCGGGGCCGGCCCGGGGAGCTGTTTTTT.

This sequence joins TRBV4-3 and TRBJ2-7, with TRBD1 identical over 7 bases. This CDR3 contains 16 residues. CDR1 and CDR2 from the germline V gene are LGHNA and YSLEER. V was pared by 0 bases and J by 5 bases, with 10 bases of the junction left unmatched. In DNA, the CDR3 is TGCGCCAGCAGCCAAGATCTTTTACAGGGGAGCAACGAGCAGTACTTC. Its translation is CASSQDLLQGSNEQYF.

The gene calls are TRBV5-4 and TRBJ1-4, with D possibly being TRBD1 (5 bases). From germline, CDR1 is SGHNT and CDR2 YYREEE (reference sequence). The V gene lost 0 bases and the J gene lost 3 bases, with 12 bases spanning the gap. This CDR3 has 16 residues. The CDR3 loop reads CASSLGGSGANEKLFF. The CDR3 DNA follows: TGTGCCAGCAGCTTGGGGGGCAGTGGGGCTAATGAAAAACTGTTTTTT.

This chain uses TRBV7-3 with TRBJ2-1, with unresolved D. This CDR3 contains 12 residues. Germline assignment: CDR1 SGHTA and CDR2 FQGTGA. Between the trimmed V and J ends, which lost 6 bases and 5 bases, there was a span of 8 bases. CDR3 coding DNA: TGTGCCAGCAGTGGGGAAAACAATGAGCAGTTCTTC. Translating it yields CASSGENNEQFF.

This chain connects TRBV19 to TRBJ2-5; D remains ambiguous. The CDR3 spans 13 residues. V was pared by 1 base and J by 4 bases, with 7 bases between. The germline gives CDR1 LNHDA, CDR2 SQIVND (reference sequence). In DNA form, the CDR3 reads TGTGCCAGTAGTATAGGGTATGGAGAGACCCAGTACTTC. Its protein is CASSIGYGETQYF.

The chain combines TRBV6-5 with TRBJ2-7, with D possibly being TRBD1 (5 bases). The CDR3 has 13 amino acids. Germline loops: CDR1 MNHEY, CDR2 SVGAGI. Trimming cost V 0 bases and J 2 bases, with 5 bases left between them. CDR3 sequence (DNA): TGTGCCAGCAGTTACTCGGACACCTACGAGCAGTACTTC. Translation gives CASSYSDTYEQYF.

This clone is large by share. The J gene is TRBJ1-2, the V gene TRBV7-9; 7 bases line up with TRBD1. The length of the CDR3 is 12 residues. From germline, CDR1 is SEHNR and CDR2 FQNEAQ (reference sequence). With 6 bases clipped from V and 4 bases from J, the junction kept 2 bases outside the gene matches. As DNA, the CDR3 is TGTGCCAGCAGATCAGGGGGCTATGGCTACACCTTC. Its translation: CASRSGGYGYTF.